This T cell receptor beta chain is drawn from a study of response to subunit inactivated influenza vaccine (dated by TCRdb to 2017 to 2018). Broadly, across the study: Deep quantitative T cell receptor repertoire profiling was used in the study to track responses to a trivalent subunit inactivated influenza vaccine.

This clonotype was observed a few times. It has no known antigen specificity. Qualities for individual bases were not recorded, and no much larger clone is one base off. Library preparation was by RT-PCR. Sequencing took place on an Illumina HiSeq 2500. The public sequencing data were trimmed at Q25 with fastp and processed into clonotypes with MiXCR by TCRdb, which kept only in-frame beta chains. Rows with a matching CDR3 protein are joined into one entry that keeps the most common DNA and genes. The sample table holds roughly 520,000 distinct CDR3 sequences, of which around 25% were seen once. Approximately 2% of the sample is in the top ten clones. What the research found in general, with its limitations: The authors suggested that each seasonal influenza vaccination may recruit only a limited number of new T cells.

The CDR3 runs 17 residues from the cysteine to the phenylalanine. The sequence is cut down to CDR3 DNA, 51 bases in frame from base 1. Trimming removed 3 bases from V and 4 bases from J; the gene matches leave 11 bases unexplained. CDR1 ENHRY and CDR2 SYGVKD were looked up in the germline V gene. The sequencing here drew on CD4+ T cells sorted from PBMCs, taken about 5 days after vaccination. This clonotype originated in a man aged 50 or older who received an inactivated influenza vaccine. Donor details come from another sample of the same person, matched by shared clones. The chain employs TRBV10-3 and TRBJ2-3; 9 bases in the middle match TRBD2. This receptor carries the CDR3 CAISDGLAGSMADTQYF. The DNA sequence is given as TGTGCCATCAGTGATGGTCTAGCGGGATCTATGGCAGATACGCAGTATTTT.